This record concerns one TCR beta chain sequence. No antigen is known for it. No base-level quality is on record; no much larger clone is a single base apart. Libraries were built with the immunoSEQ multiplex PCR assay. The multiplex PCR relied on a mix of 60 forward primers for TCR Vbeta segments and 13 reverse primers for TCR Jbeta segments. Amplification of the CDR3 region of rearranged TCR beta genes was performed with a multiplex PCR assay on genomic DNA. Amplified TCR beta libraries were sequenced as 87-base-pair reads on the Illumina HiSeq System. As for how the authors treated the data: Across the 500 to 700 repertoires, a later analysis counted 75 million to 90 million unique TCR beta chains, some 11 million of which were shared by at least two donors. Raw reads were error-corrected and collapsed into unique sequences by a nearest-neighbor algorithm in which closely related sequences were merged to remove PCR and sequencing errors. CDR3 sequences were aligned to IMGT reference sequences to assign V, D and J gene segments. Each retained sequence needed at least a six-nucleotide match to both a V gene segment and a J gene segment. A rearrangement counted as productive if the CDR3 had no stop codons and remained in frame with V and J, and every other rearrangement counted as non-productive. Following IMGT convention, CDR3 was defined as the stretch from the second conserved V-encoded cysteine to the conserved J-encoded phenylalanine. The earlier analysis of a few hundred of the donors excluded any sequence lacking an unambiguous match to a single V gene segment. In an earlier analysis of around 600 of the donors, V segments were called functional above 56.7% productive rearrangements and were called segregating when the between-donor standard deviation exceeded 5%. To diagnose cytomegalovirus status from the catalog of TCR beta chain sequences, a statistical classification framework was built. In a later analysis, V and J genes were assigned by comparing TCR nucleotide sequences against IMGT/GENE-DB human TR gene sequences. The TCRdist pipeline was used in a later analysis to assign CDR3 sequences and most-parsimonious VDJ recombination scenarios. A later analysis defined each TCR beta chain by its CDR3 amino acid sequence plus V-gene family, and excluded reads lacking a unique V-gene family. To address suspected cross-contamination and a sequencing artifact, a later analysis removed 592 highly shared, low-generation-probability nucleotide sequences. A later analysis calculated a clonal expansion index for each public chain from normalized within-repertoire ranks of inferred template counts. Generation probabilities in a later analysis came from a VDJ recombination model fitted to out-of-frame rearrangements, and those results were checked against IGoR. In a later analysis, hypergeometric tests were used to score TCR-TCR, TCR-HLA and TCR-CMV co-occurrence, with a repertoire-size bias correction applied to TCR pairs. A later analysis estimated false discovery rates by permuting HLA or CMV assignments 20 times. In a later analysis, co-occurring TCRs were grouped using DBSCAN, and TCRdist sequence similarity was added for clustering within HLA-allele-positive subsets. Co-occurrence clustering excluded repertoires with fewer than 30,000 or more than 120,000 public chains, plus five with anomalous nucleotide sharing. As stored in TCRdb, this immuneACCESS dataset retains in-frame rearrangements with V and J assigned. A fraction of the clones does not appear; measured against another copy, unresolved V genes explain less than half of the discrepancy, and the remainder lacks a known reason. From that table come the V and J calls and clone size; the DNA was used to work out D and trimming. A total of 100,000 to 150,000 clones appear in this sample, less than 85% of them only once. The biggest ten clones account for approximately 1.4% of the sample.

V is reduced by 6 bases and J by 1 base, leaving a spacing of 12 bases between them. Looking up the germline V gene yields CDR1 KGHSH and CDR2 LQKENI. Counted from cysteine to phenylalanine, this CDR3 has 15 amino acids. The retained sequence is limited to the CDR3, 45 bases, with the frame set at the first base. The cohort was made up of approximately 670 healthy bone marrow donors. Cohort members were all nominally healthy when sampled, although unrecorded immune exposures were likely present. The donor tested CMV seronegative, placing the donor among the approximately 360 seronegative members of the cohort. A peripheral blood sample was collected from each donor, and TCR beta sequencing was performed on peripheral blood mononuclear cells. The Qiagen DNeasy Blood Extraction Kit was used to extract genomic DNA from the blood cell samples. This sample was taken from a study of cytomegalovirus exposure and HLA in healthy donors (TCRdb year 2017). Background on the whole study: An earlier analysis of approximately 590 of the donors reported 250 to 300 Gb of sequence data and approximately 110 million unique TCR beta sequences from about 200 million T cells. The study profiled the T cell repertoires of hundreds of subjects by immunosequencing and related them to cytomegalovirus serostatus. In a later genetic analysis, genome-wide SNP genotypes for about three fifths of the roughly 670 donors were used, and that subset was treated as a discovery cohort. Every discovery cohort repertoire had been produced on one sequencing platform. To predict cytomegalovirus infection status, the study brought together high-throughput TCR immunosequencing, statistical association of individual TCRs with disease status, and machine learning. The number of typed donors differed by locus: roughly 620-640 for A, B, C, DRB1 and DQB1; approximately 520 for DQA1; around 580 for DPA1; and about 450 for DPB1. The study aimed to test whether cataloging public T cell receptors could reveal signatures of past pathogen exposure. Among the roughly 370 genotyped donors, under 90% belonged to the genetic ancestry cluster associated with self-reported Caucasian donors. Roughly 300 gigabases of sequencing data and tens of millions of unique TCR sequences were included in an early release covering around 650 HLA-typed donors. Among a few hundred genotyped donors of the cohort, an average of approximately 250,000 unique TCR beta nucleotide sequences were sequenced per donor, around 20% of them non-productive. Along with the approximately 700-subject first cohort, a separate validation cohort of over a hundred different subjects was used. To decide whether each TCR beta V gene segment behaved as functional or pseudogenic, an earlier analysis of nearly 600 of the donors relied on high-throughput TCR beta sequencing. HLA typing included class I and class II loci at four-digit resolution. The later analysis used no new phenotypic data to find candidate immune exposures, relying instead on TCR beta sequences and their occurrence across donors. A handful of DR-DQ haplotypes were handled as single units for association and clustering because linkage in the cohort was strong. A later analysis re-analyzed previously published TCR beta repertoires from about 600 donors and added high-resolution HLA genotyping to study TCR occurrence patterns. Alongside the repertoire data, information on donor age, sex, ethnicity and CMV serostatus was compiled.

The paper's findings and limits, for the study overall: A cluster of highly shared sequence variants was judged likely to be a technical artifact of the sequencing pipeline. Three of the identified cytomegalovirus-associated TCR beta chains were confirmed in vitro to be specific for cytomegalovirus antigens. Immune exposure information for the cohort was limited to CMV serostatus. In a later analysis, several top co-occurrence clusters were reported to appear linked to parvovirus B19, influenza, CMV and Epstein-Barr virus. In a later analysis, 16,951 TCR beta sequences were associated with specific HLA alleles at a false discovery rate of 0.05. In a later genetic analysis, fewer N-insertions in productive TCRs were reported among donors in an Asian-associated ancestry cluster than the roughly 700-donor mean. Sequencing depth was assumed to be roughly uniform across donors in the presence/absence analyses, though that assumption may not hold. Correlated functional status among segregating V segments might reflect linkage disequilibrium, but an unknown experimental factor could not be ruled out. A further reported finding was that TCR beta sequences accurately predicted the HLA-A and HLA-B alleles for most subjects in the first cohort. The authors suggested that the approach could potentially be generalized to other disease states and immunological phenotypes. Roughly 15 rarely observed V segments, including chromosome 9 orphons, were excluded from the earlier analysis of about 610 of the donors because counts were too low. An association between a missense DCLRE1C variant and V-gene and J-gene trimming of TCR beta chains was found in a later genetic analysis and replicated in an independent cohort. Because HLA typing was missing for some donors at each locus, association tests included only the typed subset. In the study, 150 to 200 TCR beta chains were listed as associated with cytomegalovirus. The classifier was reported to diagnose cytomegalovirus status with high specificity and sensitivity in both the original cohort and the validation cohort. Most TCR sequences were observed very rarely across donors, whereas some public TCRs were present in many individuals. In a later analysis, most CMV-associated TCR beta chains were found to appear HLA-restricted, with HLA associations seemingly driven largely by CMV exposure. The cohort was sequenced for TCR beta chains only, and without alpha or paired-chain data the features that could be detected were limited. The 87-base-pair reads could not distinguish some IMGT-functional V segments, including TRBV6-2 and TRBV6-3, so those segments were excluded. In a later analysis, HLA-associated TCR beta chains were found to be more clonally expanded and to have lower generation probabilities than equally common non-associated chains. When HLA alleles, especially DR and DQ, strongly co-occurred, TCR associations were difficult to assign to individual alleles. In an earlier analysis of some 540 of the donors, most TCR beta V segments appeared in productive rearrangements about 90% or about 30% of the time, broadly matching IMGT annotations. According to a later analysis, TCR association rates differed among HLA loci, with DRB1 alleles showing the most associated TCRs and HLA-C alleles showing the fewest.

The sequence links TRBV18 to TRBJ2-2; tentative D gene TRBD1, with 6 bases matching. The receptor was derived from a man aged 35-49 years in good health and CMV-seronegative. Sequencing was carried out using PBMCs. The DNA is TGTGCCAGCTCCACGGGACACTTGAACACCGGGGAGCTGTTTTTT. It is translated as CASSTGHLNTGELFF.